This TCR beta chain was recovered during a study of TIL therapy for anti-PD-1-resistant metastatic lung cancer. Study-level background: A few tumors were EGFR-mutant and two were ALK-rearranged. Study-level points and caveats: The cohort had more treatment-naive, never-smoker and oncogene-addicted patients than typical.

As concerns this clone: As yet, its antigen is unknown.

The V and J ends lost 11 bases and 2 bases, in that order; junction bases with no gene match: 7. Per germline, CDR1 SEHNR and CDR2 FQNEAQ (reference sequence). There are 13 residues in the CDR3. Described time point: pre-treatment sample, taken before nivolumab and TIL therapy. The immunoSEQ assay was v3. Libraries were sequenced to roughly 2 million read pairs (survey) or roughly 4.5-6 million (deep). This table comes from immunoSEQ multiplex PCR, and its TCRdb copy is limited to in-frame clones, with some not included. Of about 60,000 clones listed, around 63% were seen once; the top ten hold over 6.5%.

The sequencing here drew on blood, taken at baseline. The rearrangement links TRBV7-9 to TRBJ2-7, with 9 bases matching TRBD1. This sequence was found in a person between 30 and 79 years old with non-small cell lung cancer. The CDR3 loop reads CASSGQGAYEQYF. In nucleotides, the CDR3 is TGTGCCTCATCGGGACAGGGAGCCTACGAGCAGTACTTC.